This T cell receptor (beta chain) was captured by sequencing in a study of early T cells in non-severe SARS-CoV-2 infection. Study-wide context: Whole-blood bulk RNA, unsorted, was sequenced, and chains were unpaired. The study's findings and limits: CD4 and private specificities were missed by VDJdb matching, which favored anti-spike CD8 responses.

The germline gives CDR1 SQVTM, CDR2 ANQGSEA. Trimming shortened V by 3 bases and J by 0 bases, and 8 bases separated the two germline ends. This CDR3 is built from 13 residues. TCRdb fed the 5' RACE reads into MiXCR, producing one record per CDR3 protein. The data show 55,000 or so distinct CDR3 sequences, 12% seen once. This clonotype was seen at least ten times. The antigen is not known. Material: whole blood. The origin of this receptor is an adult who was a healthcare worker with PCR-confirmed SARS-CoV-2 infection or an uninfected control (not recorded which). The rearrangement joins TRBV29-1 to TRBJ1-2; TRBD1 is a possible D gene (5 bases). CDR3 loop: CSVETDTNYGYTF. The CDR3 DNA reads as TGCAGCGTTGAGACGGACACTAACTATGGCTACACCTTC.